These 13 T cell receptor beta chains share one sample of origin, sequenced in a study of OX40 agonist ivuxolimab in advanced cancers. Clones were sequenced by immunoSEQ multiplex PCR, and TCRdb holds only the in-frame ones, with some missing. The profile covers 50,000 to 65,000 clones, with roughly 90% appearing a single time and over 2.5% taken by the ten largest. The sample in question was CD4+ or CD8+ T cells sorted from blood, obtained in a trial of the OX40 agonist ivuxolimab. The receptors originated from an adult with an advanced solid tumor such as melanoma, head and neck, liver or kidney cancer.

This chain links TRBV18 with TRBJ2-1; D perhaps matches TRBD2 (6 bases). The CDR3 runs 15 residues. Germline CDR1 KGHSH, CDR2 LQKENI. Between the trimmed V and J ends, which lost 2 bases and 1 base, there was a span of 9 bases. The CDR3 loop reads CASSPAGRSYNEQFF. CDR3 DNA: TGTGCCAGCTCACCAGCGGGAAGGTCCTACAATGAGCAGTTCTTC.

The J gene is TRBJ1-2, the V gene TRBV14, with D possibly matching TRBD1 (6 bases). Between the trimmed V and J ends, which lost 2 bases and 2 bases, there was a span of 6 bases. This CDR3 has 13 residues. Germline loops: CDR1 SGHDN, CDR2 FVKESK. The CDR3 DNA sequence: TGTGCCAGCAGCCAAACAGGGAACTATGGCTACACCTTC. It is translated as CASSQTGNYGYTF.

This clone was observed once. V and J are TRBV19 and TRBJ1-1, with 8 bases matching TRBD1. Germline-derived CDR1 and CDR2 are LNHDA and SQIVND (reference sequence). This CDR3 has 15 amino acids. Germline trimming cut 7 bases from V and 5 bases from J; bases unmatched to any gene: 12. CDR3 in DNA: TGTGCCAGTACCAGATTTGACAGGGGAGGGACTGAAGCTTTCTTT. This encodes CASTRFDRGGTEAFF.

This sequence joins TRBV18 and TRBJ1-2; 7 bases map to TRBD1. Germline V gene sequence: CDR1 KGHSH, CDR2 LQKENI. CDR3 length: 14 amino acids. The V segment lost 6 bases and the J segment 8 bases; nucleotides outside the gene matches: 12. The CDR3 sequence: CASSPNRDRGGYTF. Written as DNA, the CDR3 is TGTGCCAGCTCTCCTAACCGGGACAGAGGCGGCTACACCTTC.

V and J are TRBV7-9 and TRBJ1-4, with a possible D match to TRBD1 (5 bases). In germline, CDR1 is SEHNR, CDR2 FQNEAQ (reference sequence). CDR3 size: 15 residues. Between the trimmed V and J ends, which lost 5 bases and 7 bases, there was a span of 17 bases. The CDR3 region has the DNA TGTGCCAGCAGCCAAACCTTCTCAGGGAGTGAAAAACTGTTTTTT. This gives the protein CASSQTFSGSEKLFF. The full variable domain, its missing parts supplied by reference TRBV7-9 and TRBJ1-4, is DTGVSQNPRHKITKRGQNVTFRCDPISEHNRLYWYRQTLGQGPEFLTYFQNEAQLEKSRLLSDRFSAERPKGSFSTLEIQRTEQGDSAMYLCASSQTFSGSEKLFFGSGTQLSVL.

The chain couples TRBV5-4 to TRBJ2-7, with 8 bases fitting TRBD1. CDR1 is SGHNT and CDR2 is YYREEE in the germline V gene (reference sequence). Unmatched junction bases numbered 6, after V lost 1 base and J lost 6 bases. The CDR3 extends over 14 amino acids. CDR3 coding DNA: TGTGCCAGCAGCTTGTCGGCGACAGGGGTCGAGCAGTACTTC. Translated, it gives CASSLSATGVEQYF.

The genes are TRBV6-5 and TRBJ1-3, with D perhaps TRBD1 (5 bases). Germline CDR1 reads MNHEY; CDR2 reads SVGAGI. The V gene lost 2 bases and the J gene lost 1 base, with 6 bases spanning the gap. CDR3 size: 14 residues. The CDR3 nucleotides are TGTGCCAGCAGTTACCAGGGTTCTGGAAACACCATATATTTT. Protein: CASSYQGSGNTIYF.

The rearrangement joins TRBV30 to TRBJ1-2; 7 positions match TRBD1. Per germline, CDR1 GTSNPN and CDR2 SVGIG (reference sequence). This CDR3 comprises 16 residues. J was trimmed by 5 bases and V by 3 bases; bases with no gene match: 15. The CDR3 DNA follows: TGTGCCTGGAGGGACAACAGGGGCCTAATTAAATATGGCTACACCTTC. It yields the protein CAWRDNRGLIKYGYTF.

The chain employs TRBV19 and TRBJ2-1; 12 bases are shared with TRBD2. CDR3 size: 16 residues. V trimming: 4 bases; J trimming: 4 bases; junction bases outside the gene matches: 5. Germline assignment: CDR1 LNHDA and CDR2 SQIVND (reference sequence). DNA of the CDR3: TGTGCCAGTAGTAGGACTAGCGGGGACCTTTACAATGAGCAGTTCTTC. Translated, it gives CASSRTSGDLYNEQFF.

This clone was seen more than once but under ten times. The chain couples TRBV2 to TRBJ1-5, with D hard to call. This CDR3 is 15 amino acids long. Germline loops: CDR1 SNHLY, CDR2 FYNNEI. V was shortened by 1 base and J by 6 bases, with 13 bases between the two germline ends. Written as DNA, the CDR3 is TGTGCCAGCAGTGAAGGGAAGGGCTCGGGTCAGCCCCAGCATTTT. It encodes CASSEGKGSGQPQHF.

The chain combines TRBV15 with TRBJ2-2; D is unclear. Germline V gene data show CDR1 as LNHNV and CDR2 as YYDKDF (reference sequence). The V and J ends lost 0 bases and 6 bases respectively, with 8 bases between them. The CDR3 is 14 amino acids. This chain's CDR3 is CATSRDPGSGELFF. Here the CDR3 DNA reads TGTGCCACCAGCAGAGATCCGGGTTCCGGGGAGCTGTTTTTT.

The chain carries TRBV19 and TRBJ1-2, with D perhaps TRBD1 (5 bases). The V and J ends lost 1 base and 7 bases respectively, with 16 bases between them. Germline loops: CDR1 LNHDA, CDR2 SQIVND (reference sequence). The CDR3 is 15 amino acids. CDR3 sequence (DNA): TGTGCCAGTAGTATAGGGGACCGCTCCCAGGTTGGCTACACCTTC. This sequence encodes CASSIGDRSQVGYTF.

This clone has just one count. The rearrangement uses TRBV19 and TRBJ1-3, with 8 bases lining up with TRBD1. Germline V gene data show CDR1 as LNHDA and CDR2 as SQIVND (reference sequence). The CDR3 sequence is 16 residues long. V trimming: 6 bases; J trimming: 0 bases; junction bases outside the gene matches: 7. CDR3 in amino acids: CASSTGGTGSGNTIYF. The DNA for the CDR3 is TGTGCCAGTAGCACAGGGGGGACTGGCTCTGGAAACACCATATATTTT.